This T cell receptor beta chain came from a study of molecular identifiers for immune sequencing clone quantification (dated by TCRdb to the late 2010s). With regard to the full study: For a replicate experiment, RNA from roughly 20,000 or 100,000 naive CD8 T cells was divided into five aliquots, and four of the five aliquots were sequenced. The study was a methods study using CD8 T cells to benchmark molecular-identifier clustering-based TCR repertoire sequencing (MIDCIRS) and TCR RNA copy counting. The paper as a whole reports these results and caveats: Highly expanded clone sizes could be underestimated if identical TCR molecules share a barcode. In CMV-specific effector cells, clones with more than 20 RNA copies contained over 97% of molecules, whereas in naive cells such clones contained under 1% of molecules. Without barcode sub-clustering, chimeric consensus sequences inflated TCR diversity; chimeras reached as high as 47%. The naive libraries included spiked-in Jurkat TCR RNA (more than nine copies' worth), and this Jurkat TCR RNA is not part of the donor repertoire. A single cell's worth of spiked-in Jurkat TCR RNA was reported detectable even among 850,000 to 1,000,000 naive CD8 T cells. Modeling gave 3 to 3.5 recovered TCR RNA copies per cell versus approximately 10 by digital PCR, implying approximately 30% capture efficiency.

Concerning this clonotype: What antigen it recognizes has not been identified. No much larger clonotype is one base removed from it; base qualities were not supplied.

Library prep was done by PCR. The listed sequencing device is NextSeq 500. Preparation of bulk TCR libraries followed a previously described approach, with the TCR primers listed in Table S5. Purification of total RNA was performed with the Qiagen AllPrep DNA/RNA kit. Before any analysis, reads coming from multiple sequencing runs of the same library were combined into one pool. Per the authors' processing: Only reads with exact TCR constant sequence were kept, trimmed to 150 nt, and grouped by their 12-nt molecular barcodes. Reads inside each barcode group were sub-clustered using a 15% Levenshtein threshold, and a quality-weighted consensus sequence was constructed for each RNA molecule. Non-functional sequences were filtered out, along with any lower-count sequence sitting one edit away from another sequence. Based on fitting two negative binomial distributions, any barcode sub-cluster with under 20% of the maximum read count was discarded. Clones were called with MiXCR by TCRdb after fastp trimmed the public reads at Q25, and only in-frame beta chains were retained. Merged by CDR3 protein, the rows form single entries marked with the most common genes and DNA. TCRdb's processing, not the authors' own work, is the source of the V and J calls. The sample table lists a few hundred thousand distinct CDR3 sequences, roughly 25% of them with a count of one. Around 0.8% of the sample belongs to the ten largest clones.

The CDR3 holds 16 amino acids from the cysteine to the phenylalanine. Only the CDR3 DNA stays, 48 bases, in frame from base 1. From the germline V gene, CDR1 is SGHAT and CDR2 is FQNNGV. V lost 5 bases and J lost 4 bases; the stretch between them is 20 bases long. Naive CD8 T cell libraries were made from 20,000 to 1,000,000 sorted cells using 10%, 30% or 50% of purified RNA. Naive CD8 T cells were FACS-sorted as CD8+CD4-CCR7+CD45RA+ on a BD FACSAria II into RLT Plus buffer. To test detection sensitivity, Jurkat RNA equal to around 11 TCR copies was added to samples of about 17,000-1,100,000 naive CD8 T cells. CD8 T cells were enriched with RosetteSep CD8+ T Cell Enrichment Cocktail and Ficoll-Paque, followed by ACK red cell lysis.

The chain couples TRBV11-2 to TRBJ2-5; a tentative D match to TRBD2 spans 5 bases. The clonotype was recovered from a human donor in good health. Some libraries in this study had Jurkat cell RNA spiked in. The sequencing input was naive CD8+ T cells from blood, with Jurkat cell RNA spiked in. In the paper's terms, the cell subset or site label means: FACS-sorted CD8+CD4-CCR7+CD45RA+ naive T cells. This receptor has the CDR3 CASSPTRPADRETQYF. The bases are TGTGCCAGCAGCCCGACCCGACCAGCGGACCGAGAGACCCAGTACTTC.